The 8 T cell receptor beta chains reported below all come from one sample, sequenced in a study of T-cell reconstitution after alpha-beta-depleted transplantation in children. Molecular barcoding with unique molecular identifiers was used for the TCRbeta library. Each CDR3 protein gets one entry after TCRdb re-called the PCR reads with MiXCR. Of approximately 390,000 distinct CDR3 sequences in the sample, approximately 11% were seen once. This specimen was PBMCs from the stem cell graft donor, taken from the stem cell graft. The receptor set was obtained from a human donor who donated a stem cell graft to a child with acute myeloid leukemia.

This clonotype was seen more than once but under ten times. This rearrangement joins TRBV7-2 to TRBJ1-2; a possible D gene is TRBD1 (5 bases). The CDR3 is 14 amino acids. CDR1 SGHTA and CDR2 FQGNSA come from the germline V gene. V was trimmed by 5 bases and J by 8 bases, leaving 18 bases between them. The CDR3 region is CASSVSKGFKGYTF. As DNA, the CDR3 is TGTGCCAGCAGCGTATCTAAGGGGTTCAAGGGCTACACCTTC.

In the case of this clonotype: Just one base apart from a much larger clone, this may be a read error. The chain employs TRBV7-8 and TRBJ2-1; 8 bases map to TRBD1. The CDR3 runs to 17 residues. Germline V CDR1 and CDR2: SGHVS, FQNEAQ. Here the CDR3 DNA reads TGTGCCAGCAGCTTAGGTCCGGACAGGGCCTCCTACAATGGGCAGTTCTTC. It encodes CASSLGPDRASYNGQFF.

The chain recombines TRBV5-1 with TRBJ2-3; 9 nucleotides line up with TRBD2. The V gene end was trimmed by 1 base and the J gene end by 9 bases; junction bases not matched to a gene: 18. Germline V CDR1 and CDR2: SGHRS, YFSETQ. The CDR3 contains 18 residues. The chain's CDR3 is CASSLRTAQREEVRTQYF. CDR3 DNA sequence: TGCGCCAGCAGCTTGAGGACAGCTCAGCGGGAGGAGGTCAGGACGCAGTATTTT.

In this sample, this clonotype turned up many times. The V call is TRBV7-8, the J call TRBJ2-5; D gene unclear. The V end lost 6 bases, the J end lost 2 bases, and 10 bases lay between the germline ends. CDR1 is SGHVS and CDR2 is FQNEAQ in the germline V gene. The CDR3 is 13 residues long. CDR3 residues: CASRRMGQETQYF. CDR3 coding DNA: TGTGCCAGCAGGCGAATGGGGCAAGAGACCCAGTACTTC.

The chain combines TRBV5-1 with TRBJ2-5; 7 bases fit TRBD2. Per the germline V gene, CDR1 is SGHRS and CDR2 is YFSETQ. The V gene end was trimmed by 0 bases and the J gene end by 1 base; junction bases not matched to a gene: 12. The CDR3 is 18 amino acids. In DNA form, the CDR3 reads TGCGCCAGCAGCTTGGGGCGACAGACTAGCCCCTTCCAAGAGACCCAGTACTTC. The encoded protein is CASSLGRQTSPFQETQYF.

The rearrangement uses TRBV9 and TRBJ2-3; D is perhaps TRBD1 (5 bases). CDR1 is SGDLS, CDR2 YYNGEE, per germline. V lost 3 bases and J lost 9, with 11 bases in between. The CDR3 is 12 residues long. The CDR3 protein is CASSEKGATQYF. The CDR3, as DNA: TGTGCCAGCAGCGAAAAAGGGGCGACGCAGTATTTT.

This clonotype was detected many times. V gene TRBV20-1 combines with J gene TRBJ2-7; 8 bases are a match to TRBD1. Germline lookup yields CDR1 DFQATT and CDR2 SNEGSKA (reference sequence). V shed 3 bases, J shed 4 bases, and the junction held 2 bases outside the gene matches. The CDR3 spans 12 residues. CDR3 in amino acids: CSASRTGYEQYF. CDR3 sequence (DNA): TGCAGTGCTAGCCGGACAGGGTACGAGCAGTACTTC.

This clonotype has more than one count but fewer than ten. V is TRBV5-1 and J is TRBJ2-1; a possible D gene is TRBD2 (6 bases). Germline-derived CDR1 and CDR2 are SGHRS and YFSETQ. Trimming shortened V by 6 bases and J by 3 bases, and 10 bases separated the two germline ends. The CDR3 contains 13 residues. The CDR3 DNA follows: TGCGCCAGCATGGGGGGAAGCTACAATGAGCAGTTCTTC. Protein product: CASMGGSYNEQFF.